The rows below give T cell receptor beta chains drawn from one sample of a study of Ad26.COV2.S vaccination and SARS-CoV-2 variants. Method: immunoSEQ multiplex PCR; TCRdb's copy keeps in-frame clones and lacks some. The table lists around 340,000 clones, about 87% of them singletons. The sequenced sample was peripheral blood, obtained in a trial of Ad26.COV2.S vaccine versus placebo. All receptors come from a person aged 18 to 59 who received the Ad26.COV2.S COVID-19 vaccine or a placebo. Each CDR3 is given with its conserved first and last residue. D genes are given only for firm matches. The size field is filled for only some rows; it gives once, few, many or a size class.

J gene,D gene,V gene,clone size,CDR3 protein,CDR3 DNA
TRBJ2-1,.,TRBV5-1,.,CASDPLGAVGGNEQFF,TGCGCCAGCGACCCACTGGGAGCGGTGGGGGGAAATGAGCAGTTCTTC
TRBJ1-2,.,TRBV6-2/TRBV6-3,.,CASSYSGPATYGYTF,TGTGCCAGCAGTTACTCGGGCCCCGCGACCTATGGCTACACCTTC
TRBJ1-1,TRBD1,TRBV2,.,CASSITLLGQGATEAFF,TGTGCCAGCAGTATCACCCTATTGGGACAGGGGGCCACTGAAGCTTTCTTT
TRBJ2-7,.,TRBV28,.,CASSPPRQEAYEQYF,TGTGCCAGCAGTCCCCCCCGACAGGAAGCCTACGAGCAGTACTTC
TRBJ2-1,.,TRBV24-1,.,CATSDARASRNEQFF,TGTGCCACCAGTGATGCAAGGGCTAGTAGAAATGAGCAGTTCTTC
TRBJ2-3,TRBD2,TRBV4-2,once,CASSQEIGTTITDTQYF,TGTGCCAGCAGCCAAGAGATCGGGACTACAATCACAGATACGCAGTATTTT
TRBJ1-6,.,TRBV28,.,CASKLPYNSPLHF,TGTGCCAGTAAATTGCCCTATAATTCACCCCTCCACTTT
TRBJ1-1,TRBD1,TRBV15,.,CATTPRDRDRAFF,TGTGCCACGACTCCAAGGGACAGGGACAGAGCTTTCTTT
TRBJ2-5,TRBD1,TRBV7-2,.,CASSFGQAQETQYF,TGTGCCAGCAGCTTCGGACAGGCCCAAGAGACCCAGTACTTC
TRBJ2-7,.,TRBV4-1,.,CASSQDQDYEQYF,TGCGCCAGCAGCCAAGATCAGGACTACGAGCAGTACTTC
TRBJ1-2,.,TRBV5-4,.,CASSSGPPGDYGYTF,TGTGCCAGCAGCTCAGGACCCCCCGGAGACTATGGCTACACCTTC
TRBJ2-1,.,TRBV5-6,.,CASSLGPSSYNEQFF,TGTGCCAGCAGCTTGGGACCCAGCTCCTACAATGAGCAGTTCTTC
TRBJ2-3,TRBD2,TRBV6-2/TRBV6-3,.,CASTPTSGIYDTQYF,TGTGCCAGCACCCCGACTAGCGGGATATATGATACGCAGTATTTT
TRBJ2-7,.,TRBV7-6,.,CASSLNSYEQYF,TGTGCCAGCAGCCTAAACAGCTACGAGCAGTACTTC
TRBJ2-1,.,TRBV5-1,.,CASSLGIGGSYNEQFF,TGCGCCAGCAGCTTGGGGATAGGAGGCTCCTACAATGAGCAGTTCTTC
TRBJ1-4,.,TRBV7-9,.,CASSSNGATNEKLFF,TGTGCCAGCAGCTCGAACGGGGCAACTAATGAAAAACTGTTTTTT
TRBJ2-1,.,TRBV7-2,.,CASSLANSAPYNEQFF,TGTGCCAGCAGCTTAGCTAACTCCGCCCCCTACAATGAGCAGTTCTTC
TRBJ2-5,TRBD1,TRBV7-8,.,CASSSDRTGGGETQYF,TGTGCCAGCAGCTCTGACCGGACAGGGGGTGGAGAGACCCAGTACTTC
TRBJ2-4,.,TRBV9,.,CASSVGGQGGKNIQYF,TGTGCCAGCAGCGTAGGTGGGCAGGGGGGCAAAAACATTCAGTACTTC
TRBJ2-1,.,TRBV29-1,.,CSVGRDNEQFF,TGCAGCGTCGGCCGGGACAATGAGCAGTTCTTC
TRBJ2-1,.,TRBV10-3,.,CAISTGTERNEQFF,TGTGCCATCAGTACTGGGACGGAAAGGAATGAGCAGTTCTTC
TRBJ2-7,.,TRBV6-2/TRBV6-3,.,CASIPFMTADPYEQYF,TGTGCCAGCATCCCTTTTATGACTGCCGACCCCTACGAGCAGTACTTC
TRBJ1-4,.,TRBV30,.,CAWSGREGEKLFF,TGTGCCTGGAGTGGAAGAGAGGGTGAAAAACTGTTTTTT
TRBJ1-2,TRBD1,TRBV9,.,CASRFQGGNYGYTF,TGTGCCAGCAGATTTCAGGGGGGTAACTATGGCTACACCTTC
TRBJ2-2,TRBD1,TRBV9,.,CASSVATWTGGIGYTGELFF,TGTGCCAGCAGCGTAGCTACCTGGACAGGGGGCATAGGTTACACCGGGGAGCTGTTTTTT
TRBJ1-1,.,TRBV14,.,CASSRGQNTEAFF,TGTGCCAGCAGCCGAGGACAGAACACTGAAGCTTTCTTT
TRBJ2-1,TRBD2,TRBV7-3,.,CASSPNGLAGGNEQFF,TGTGCCAGCAGCCCAAACGGGCTAGCGGGAGGGAATGAGCAGTTCTTC
TRBJ1-1,.,TRBV19,.,CASSLFANPGDTEAFF,TGTGCCAGTAGTCTTTTCGCTAACCCTGGGGACACTGAAGCTTTCTTT
TRBJ1-1,.,TRBV11-2,.,CASSLGSGANTEAFF,TGTGCCAGCAGCTTAGGTTCAGGGGCGAACACTGAAGCTTTCTTT